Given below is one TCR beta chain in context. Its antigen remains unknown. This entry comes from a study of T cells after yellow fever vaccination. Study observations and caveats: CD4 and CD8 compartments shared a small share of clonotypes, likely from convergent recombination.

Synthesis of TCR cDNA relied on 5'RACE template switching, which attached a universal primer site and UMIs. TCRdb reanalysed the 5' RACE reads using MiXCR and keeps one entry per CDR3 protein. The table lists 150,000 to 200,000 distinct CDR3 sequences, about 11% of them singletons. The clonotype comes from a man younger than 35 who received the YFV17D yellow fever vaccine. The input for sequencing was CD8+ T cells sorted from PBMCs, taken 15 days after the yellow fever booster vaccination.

The CDR3: CASSLASGNGYTF. The CDR3 region has the DNA TGTGCCAGCAGCTTAGCCTCCGGGAATGGCTACACCTTC. V and J are TRBV7-6 and TRBJ1-2; D unresolved. Looked up from germline, CDR1 is SGHVS and CDR2 is FNYEAQ. Deletions cut 0 bases from V and 6 bases from J, with 8 bases between. This CDR3 has 13 residues.